A selection of T cell receptor beta chains follows, all from one sample in a study of blood T cells in healthy people across ages. TCRdb passed the 5' RACE reads through MiXCR, listing each CDR3 protein once. The sample consists of roughly 800,000 distinct CDR3 sequences, more than 45% of them appearing once. The sequencing sample was made of blood. These TCRs come from a man aged 25 to 40 in good health. The conserved cysteine and the conserved F or W are not part of the CDR3 here.

V	J	CDR3
TRBV15	TRBJ2-5	ATSRDLGVQTQY
TRBV29-1	TRBJ1-2	SATGQATLGYT
TRBV4-2	TRBJ1-2	ASSQQTDLYYGYT
TRBV20-1	TRBJ2-7	SASPDGGRGNEQY
TRBV29-1	.	SVIRTGFDEQY
TRBV7-2	TRBJ2-4	ASSPGASGVAVQY
TRBV28	TRBJ2-1	ASRRTSGRALLDEQF
TRBV28	TRBJ2-2	ASRRGQAFGELF
TRBV7-2	TRBJ1-1	ASSFRQGGGTEAF
TRBV20-1	.	SARWTSETQY
TRBV7-9	TRBJ2-7	ASSPLGQAIGYGEQY
TRBV20-1	TRBJ2-3	SAKKALGGTDTQY
TRBV20-1	TRBJ2-5	SARGIGRGKETQY
TRBV9	TRBJ2-7	ASSTPGREAPYEQY
TRBV6-2/TRBV6-3	TRBJ2-3	ASTSPRTRTTDTQY
TRBV11-2	TRBJ1-2	ASGPTGEVLYGYT
TRBV6-2/TRBV6-3	TRBJ2-3	ASSYSTGRATDTQY
TRBV6-2/TRBV6-3	TRBJ1-5	ASSLGGLNQPQH
TRBV3-1	TRBJ2-7	ASSQNIYEQY
TRBV7-9	TRBJ2-5	ASSLRDKEETQY
TRBV7-9	.	ASSLGGRPYNEQY
TRBV20-1	TRBJ2-7	SARRIGPYEQY
TRBV25-1	TRBJ2-2	ASSEVVRGSGATGELF
TRBV20-1	TRBJ2-1	SASTGTGFYNEQF
TRBV29-1	TRBJ2-3	SVGTILTDTQY
TRBV15	TRBJ2-1	ATSGNARTLAKHNEQF
TRBV20-1	TRBJ2-7	SAPGDSYEQY
TRBV7-2	TRBJ2-3	ASSFGTIAGTDTQY
TRBV4-2	TRBJ1-2	ASSQVPGDDYGYT
TRBV10-3	TRBJ1-6	AISLRDLDSPLH
TRBV29-1	TRBJ2-7	SVESSGGYEQY
TRBV20-1	TRBJ2-1	SANKIQGSLNEQF
TRBV5-6	TRBJ2-6	ASSFRRGQAGANVLT
TRBV6-1	TRBJ1-1	ASSEAIWTLKAMNTEAF
TRBV12-3/TRBV12-4	TRBJ2-5	ASRGQDQETQY
TRBV6-1	TRBJ1-3	ASSVGVWDTIY
TRBV30	TRBJ1-2	AWTRGNYGYT